This T cell receptor beta chain was sequenced in a study of regulatory and conventional T cells in RAG deficiency (dated by TCRdb to the late 2010s). Background for the entire study: High-throughput TCR beta sequencing was used to compare the repertoire diversity and composition of Treg, conventional CD4+ and CD8+ T cells between RAG-deficient patients and healthy controls. The paper's findings and limits, for the study overall: Compared with control T-cell subpopulations, RAG-deficient patients had much lower Shannon entropy and higher Simpson indices. Unique TCR beta sequences from Treg cells were roughly 110-fold fewer in Omenn syndrome and CID/AS patients than controls, versus around 10-fold for other subsets. Shorter CDR3 lengths were found in all patient T-cell subsets, and >75% Treg-Tconv repertoire overlap at nucleotide and amino acid level was observed in Omenn syndrome patients. Some T-cell subset analyses were not done for some subjects. The CD25-high CD127-low cells sorted from Omenn syndrome patients may be peripherally activated cells rather than true Treg cells.

Concerning this clone: It has no known antigen specificity. No base-level quality is on record; no much larger clone is a single base apart.

Library prep was done by the immunoSEQ multiplex PCR assay. Genomic DNA from the sorted T-cell subsets was used to amplify rearranged TCR beta chain products, which were then sequenced. Per the original workflow: Shannon entropy and Simpson indices were used to measure the diversity of productive TCR beta rearrangements in each repertoire. Clonal expansion was assessed by the summed frequency of the 100 most abundant productive TCR beta clonotypes among total reads. The TRB repertoires were evaluated with a self-reactivity index based on amino acid usage at CDR3beta positions 6 and 7. Repertoire analyses used two-way ANOVA; flow cytometric analyses used Student t or Mann-Whitney tests. The clones in this table, taken by TCRdb from immuneACCESS, are in-frame only. Not every clone is retained; where verified, under half of the shortfall comes from an unresolved V gene, and the cause of the rest is unknown. That table furnishes V, J and clone size, whereas the DNA furnished D and trimming. The sample table holds roughly 35,000 clones, of which around 76% were seen once. The ten largest clones represent 3.4% of the sample.

Before genomic DNA extraction, conventional CD4+ T cells were purified from blood as CD25-low CD127-high cells. Several healthy control donors were used as the comparison group for repertoire analyses. The CDR3 spans 15 residues, from the cysteine through the phenylalanine. Of all the DNA, just the CDR3 is kept, 45 bases in frame from base 1. The germline V end is reduced by 4 bases and the J end by 0 bases; junction bases left unmatched: 4. CDR1 and CDR2 are read off the germline V gene as MRHNA and SNTAGT. These same data were also listed under a study on regulatory T cells. The second study's paper adds: The multiplex PCR used 52 forward TRBV primers and 13 reverse TRBJ primers, with assay-based and computational corrections for amplification bias. Repertoires from patients had restricted unique TRB V-J pairs and skewed V and J gene usage, with the strongest effect in regulatory T cells. T-cell receptor beta repertoires of sorted regulatory, conventional CD4+ and CD8+ T cells were compared between CD3G-deficient patients and healthy controls. Peripheral blood mononuclear cells were isolated by Ficoll density separation. Within the immunoSEQ assay, multiplex PCR amplified rearranged TRB loci from genomic DNA. TRB amplicons were sequenced on an Illumina HiSeq platform. Raw sequences were error-filtered and aligned to reference gene sequences by custom algorithms and were subsequently analyzed with the immunoSEQ online tools. Frequencies of productive and nonproductive TRB rearrangements were evaluated among both unique and total sequences. Groups were compared by t tests, Mann-Whitney tests or two-way ANOVA performed in Prism software.

The chain joins TRBV6-4 to TRBJ2-3; 7 bases in between match TRBD2. The source is a human donor in good health. Source material: CD4+ effector T cells sorted from blood. At the DNA level, the sequence is TGTGCCAGCAGTGTGGCTAGCGGAAGCACAGATACGCAGTATTTT. The encoded protein is CASSVASGSTDTQYF.